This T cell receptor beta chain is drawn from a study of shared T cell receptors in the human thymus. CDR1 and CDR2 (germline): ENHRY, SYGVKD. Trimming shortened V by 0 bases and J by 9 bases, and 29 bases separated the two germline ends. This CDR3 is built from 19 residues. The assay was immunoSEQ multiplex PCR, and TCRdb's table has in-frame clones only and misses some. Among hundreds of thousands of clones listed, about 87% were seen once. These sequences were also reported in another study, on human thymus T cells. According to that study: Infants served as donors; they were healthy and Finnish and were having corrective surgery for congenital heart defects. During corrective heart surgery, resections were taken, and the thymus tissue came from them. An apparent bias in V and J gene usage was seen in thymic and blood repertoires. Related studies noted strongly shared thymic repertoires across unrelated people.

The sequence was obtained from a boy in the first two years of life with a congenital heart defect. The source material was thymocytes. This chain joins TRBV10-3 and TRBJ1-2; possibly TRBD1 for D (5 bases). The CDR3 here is CAISESRVGNSKGLSSYTF. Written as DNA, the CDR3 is TGTGCCATCAGTGAGTCGAGGGTTGGTAATTCTAAGGGACTCTCGAGCTACACCTTC.